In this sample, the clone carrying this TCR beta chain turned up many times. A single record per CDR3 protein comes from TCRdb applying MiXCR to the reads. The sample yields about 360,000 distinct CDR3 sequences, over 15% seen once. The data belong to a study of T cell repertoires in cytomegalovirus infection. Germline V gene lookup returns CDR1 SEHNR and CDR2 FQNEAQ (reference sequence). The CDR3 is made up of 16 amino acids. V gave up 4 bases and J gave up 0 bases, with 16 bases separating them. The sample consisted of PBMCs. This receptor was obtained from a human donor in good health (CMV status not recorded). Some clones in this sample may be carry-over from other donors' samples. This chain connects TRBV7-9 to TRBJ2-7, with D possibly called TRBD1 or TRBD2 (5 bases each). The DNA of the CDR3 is TGTGCCAGCAGCTCTTTTTTGGGGGAAGGCTCCTACGAGCAGTACTTC. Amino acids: CASSSFLGEGSYEQYF. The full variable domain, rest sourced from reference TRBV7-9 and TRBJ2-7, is DTGVSQNPRHKITKRGQNVTFRCDPISEHNRLYWYRQTLGQGPEFLTYFQNEAQLEKSRLLSDRFSAERPKGSFSTLEIQRTEQGDSAMYLCASSSFLGEGSYEQYFGPGTRLTVT.